These T cell receptor beta chains were read from a single sample in a study of Graves' ophthalmopathy and Graves' hyperthyroidism. MiXCR, run by TCRdb on the multiplex PCR reads, gives a single entry per CDR3 protein. The sample contains roughly 1.1 million distinct CDR3 sequences, 36% of which appear only once. Sequenced material: peripheral blood or thyroid tissue (not recorded which). Receptors were obtained from an adult man with Graves' hyperthyroidism. CDR3s include the opening cysteine and the closing phenylalanine or tryptophan. D genes are given only for firm matches. Size tells how often a clone was seen (once, few, many) or the class of an expanded clone, and some rows leave it out.

TRBJ2-5	NA	TRBV25-1	TRBD1	TGTGCCAGCAGACGGACAGGGGGCAGGGAGACCCAGTACTTC	CASRRTGGRETQYF
TRBJ1-5	few	TRBV28	TRBD1	TGTGCCAGCAGTTTTCGGTGGACAGGGCTCCGTCAGCCCCAGCATTTT	CASSFRWTGLRQPQHF
TRBJ1-1	NA	TRBV19	TRBD1	TGTGCCAGTAGTATAACGGTGTTGGGACAGGGGTTCCGCAGGAACACTGAAGCTTTCTTT	CASSITVLGQGFRRNTEAFF
TRBJ2-7	NA	TRBV29-1	NA	TGCAGCGTGGAAGGGGGGAACACCGGGGAGCTGTACTTC	CSVEGGNTGELYF
TRBJ2-7	NA	TRBV2	NA	TGTGCCAGCAGTCCCCTTGACGACAGCGAATACGAGCAGTACTTC	CASSPLDDSEYEQYF
TRBJ2-5	NA	TRBV29-1	NA	TGCAGCGTTGAATGGGGCGGTTGGCCAGAGACCCAGTACTTC	CSVEWGGWPETQYF
TRBJ2-2	many	TRBV19	NA	TGTGCCAGTAGTAGAAGGGCCCCGAACACCGGGGAGCTGTTTTTT	CASSRRAPNTGELFF
TRBJ1-6	NA	TRBV28	NA	TGTGCCAGCAGTTTCCCCGATTCCTATAATTCACCCCTCCACTTT	CASSFPDSYNSPLHF
TRBJ1-6	many	TRBV20-1	NA	TGCAGTGCAGGGGGGAACTCCTATAATTCACCCCTCCACTTT	CSAGGNSYNSPLHF
TRBJ1-2	many	TRBV20-1	NA	TGCAGTGCGATCGGGAGGGAGGGAGTCATAAGGAATGGCTACACCTTC	CSAIGREGVIRNGYTF
TRBJ2-3	few	TRBV12-3/TRBV12-4	NA	TGTGCCAGCAGCTATTCCGGGTCTAGCACAGATACGCAGTATTTT	CASSYSGSSTDTQYF
TRBJ2-5	many	TRBV10-3	TRBD2	TGTGCCATCAGTGAGTCGACTAGCGGGGAGACCCAGTACTTC	CAISESTSGETQYF
TRBJ2-7	many	TRBV7-2	TRBD1	TGTGCCAGCAGCTTAGCGCGTCGGACAGGGGGCGCCTACGAGCAGTACTTC	CASSLARRTGGAYEQYF
TRBJ1-1	NA	TRBV10-3	TRBD1	TGTGCCATCAGTCAAGCCTCGGGACAGTCGAACACTGAAGCTTTCTTT	CAISQASGQSNTEAFF
TRBJ1-6	many	TRBV7-2	NA	TGTGCCAGCAGCTTTGACAGTTATAATTCACCCCTCCACTTT	CASSFDSYNSPLHF
TRBJ2-5	few	TRBV29-1	NA	TGCAGCGTTGAAGCTTATGCAGGGGTGGGTGGGGAGACCCAGTACTTC	CSVEAYAGVGGETQYF
TRBJ2-2	many	TRBV12-3/TRBV12-4	NA	TGTGCCAGCAGAGGACCAGGGAACACCGGGGAGCTGTTTTTT	CASRGPGNTGELFF
TRBJ1-1	many	TRBV15	NA	TGTGCCACCGGAGGGACAACCTACACTGAAGCTTTCTTT	CATGGTTYTEAFF
TRBJ2-5	NA	TRBV2	TRBD1	TGTGCCAGCAAGTCAGGGGGAGTGGAGACCCAGTACTTC	CASKSGGVETQYF
TRBJ1-6	few	TRBV3-1	TRBD1	TGTGCCAGCAGCCGAGACAGGGCAGCGTCCTATAATTCACCCCTCCACTTT	CASSRDRAASYNSPLHF
TRBJ1-2	few	TRBV27	NA	TGTGCCAGCAGTATCGTGCGGGGTTCCGATGGCTACACCTTC	CASSIVRGSDGYTF
TRBJ1-2	NA	TRBV27	NA	TGTGCCAGCAGTCCTGGGACGGCCGTCGGAGGCTACACCTTC	CASSPGTAVGGYTF
TRBJ2-7	once	TRBV6-5	TRBD2	TGTGCCAGCACTCCTCGGGGAGGGGCCGAGCAGTACTTC	CASTPRGGAEQYF
TRBJ1-1	many	TRBV7-2	TRBD1	TGTGCCAGCAGCCTGCGGACAGGGGGCTTCGGAGAAGCTTTCTTT	CASSLRTGGFGEAFF
TRBJ1-1	NA	TRBV14	NA	TGTGCCAGCAGCCAAAGGAGCGGGGGGGGATGGGCTTTT	CASSQRSGGGWAF
TRBJ1-4	many	TRBV7-2	NA	TGTGCCAGCAGCTTAGGGCCGGTCCGGGGTGAAAAACTGTTTTTT	CASSLGPVRGEKLFF
TRBJ2-5	few	TRBV5-1	TRBD2	TGCGCCAGCAGCTTGGCCGGGACTAGCGGGAGTGAGGAGACCCAGTACTTC	CASSLAGTSGSEETQYF
TRBJ2-7	few	TRBV28	NA	TGTGCCACCGACGTAGGGAGATCCTACGAGCAGTACTTC	CATDVGRSYEQYF
TRBJ1-1	NA	TRBV7-6	NA	TGTGCCAGCAGCCATTCCAAATTCAGGGAGAACACTGAAGCTTTCTTT	CASSHSKFRENTEAFF
TRBJ1-1	many	TRBV19	NA	TGTGCCAGTAGTATAGGAGGGTTTAGGACTGAAGCTTTCTTT	CASSIGGFRTEAFF
TRBJ2-7	many	TRBV12-3/TRBV12-4	NA	TGTGCCAGCAGTTTATTGGGGGCAGCCTACGAGCAGTACTTC	CASSLLGAAYEQYF
TRBJ1-2	NA	TRBV25-1	NA	TGTGCTAGAGTAGGCGAGGGCTACACCTTC	CARVGEGYTF
TRBJ2-1	NA	TRBV24-1	NA	TGTGCCACCAGTGACCCCCGCAGTGAGCAGTTCTTC	CATSDPRSEQFF
TRBJ1-2	few	TRBV19	TRBD1	TGTGCCAGTAGAGGGACAGGACGGGGCTACACCTTC	CASRGTGRGYTF
TRBJ2-5	many	TRBV7-9	TRBD2	TGTGCCAGCAGCTCACTAGCGGTCCAAGAGACCCAGTACTTC	CASSSLAVQETQYF
TRBJ1-2	NA	TRBV6-1	TRBD1	TGTGCCAGCATCGATCGGACAGGGGAAGGTAGAGGCTACACCTTC	CASIDRTGEGRGYTF
TRBJ2-6	many	TRBV29-1	NA	TGCAGCGTTATTCATTCTGGGGCCAACGTCCTGACTTTC	CSVIHSGANVLTF
TRBJ1-5	few	TRBV9	NA	TGTGCCAGCAGCGTAGAGCCCCAGCATTTT	CASSVEPQHF
TRBJ2-7	once	TRBV7-6	TRBD2	TGTGCCAGCAGTGAACCGGGGGGACGTACCTACGAGCAGTACTTC	CASSEPGGRTYEQYF
TRBJ2-7	many	TRBV7-2	TRBD2	TGTGCCAGCAGCTTAGATTTTAGCGGGGGGACCTACGAGCAGTACTTC	CASSLDFSGGTYEQYF
TRBJ2-7	NA	TRBV30	NA	TGTGCCTGGAGTGTAGGTAGGGAAAGTGAGCAGTACTTC	CAWSVGRESEQYF
TRBJ1-6	few	TRBV28	NA	TGTGCCAGCAGTTTACCGACAGATAGAAATTCACCCCTCCACTTT	CASSLPTDRNSPLHF
TRBJ2-2	NA	TRBV5-1	NA	TGCGCCAGCAGCTTGGCCGGGCGAACAGGCGGGGAGCTGTTTTTT	CASSLAGRTGGELFF
TRBJ2-5	few	TRBV7-3	TRBD2	TGCGCCAGCAGCCGGAGCGGGGGGGCCCTTCCAGAGACCCAGTACTTC	CASSRSGGALPETQYF
TRBJ2-6	few	TRBV11-2	TRBD1	TGCGCCAGCAGCGCCCACGCCGGGACAGGGGGTTTCTCTGGGGCCAACGTCCTGACTTTC	CASSAHAGTGGFSGANVLTF
TRBJ1-3	NA	TRBV2	NA	TGTGCCAGCCCGGGACGGGGTGAATCTGGAAACACCATATATTTT	CASPGRGESGNTIYF
TRBJ1-2	NA	TRBV7-2	NA	TGTGCCAGCACAAGGGTGGGCAGGGAGCATGGCTACACCTTC	CASTRVGREHGYTF
TRBJ2-5	many	TRBV7-2	NA	TGTGCCAGCAGCCGAGGCGTTGAGTTGGAGACCCAGTACTTC	CASSRGVELETQYF
TRBJ1-5	many	TRBV29-1	NA	TGCAGCGCCGGTTGGGAATTCGGGCAGCCCCAGCATTTT	CSAGWEFGQPQHF
TRBJ2-2	many	TRBV29-1	NA	TGCAGCGTTCTTGCAGGGTTGGCCGGGGAGCTGTTTTTT	CSVLAGLAGELFF
TRBJ2-7	NA	TRBV28	NA	TGTGCCAGCAGCATAAACAGGGCTTTCAGAGACGAGCAGTACTTC	CASSINRAFRDEQYF
TRBJ2-5	few	TRBV20-1	TRBD2	TGCAGTGCCCCCTCGGGGCTAGCGGGAGTGGGGCTGGGCGAGACCCAGTACTTC	CSAPSGLAGVGLGETQYF
TRBJ2-1	NA	TRBV7-2	NA	TGTGCCAGCAGCCGGCCGGCGGGGAGAGACAATGAGCAGTTCTTC	CASSRPAGRDNEQFF